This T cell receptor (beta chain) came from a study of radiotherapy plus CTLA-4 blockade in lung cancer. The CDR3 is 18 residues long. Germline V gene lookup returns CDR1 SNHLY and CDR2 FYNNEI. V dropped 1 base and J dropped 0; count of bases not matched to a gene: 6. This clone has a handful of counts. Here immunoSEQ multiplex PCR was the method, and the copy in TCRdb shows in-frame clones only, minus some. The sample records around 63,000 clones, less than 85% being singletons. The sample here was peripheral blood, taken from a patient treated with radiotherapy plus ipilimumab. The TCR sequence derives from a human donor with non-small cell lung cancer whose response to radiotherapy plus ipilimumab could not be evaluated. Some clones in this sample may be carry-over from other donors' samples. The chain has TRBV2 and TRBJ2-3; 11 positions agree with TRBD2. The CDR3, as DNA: TGTGCCAGCAGTGAAGGGTCTAGCGGGGGGCCGAGCACAGATACGCAGTATTTT. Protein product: CASSEGSSGGPSTDTQYF.